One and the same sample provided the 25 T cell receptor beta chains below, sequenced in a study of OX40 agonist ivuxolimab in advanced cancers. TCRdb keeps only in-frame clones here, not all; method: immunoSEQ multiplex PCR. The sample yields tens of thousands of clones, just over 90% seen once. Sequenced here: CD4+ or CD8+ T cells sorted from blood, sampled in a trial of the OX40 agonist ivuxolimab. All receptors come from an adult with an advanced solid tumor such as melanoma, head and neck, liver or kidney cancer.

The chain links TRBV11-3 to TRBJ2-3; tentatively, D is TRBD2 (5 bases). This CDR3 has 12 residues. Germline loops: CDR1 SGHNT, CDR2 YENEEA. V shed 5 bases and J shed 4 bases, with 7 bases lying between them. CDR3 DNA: TGTGCCAGCAGCGGAGGTTCAGATACGCAGTATTTT. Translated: CASSGGSDTQYF.

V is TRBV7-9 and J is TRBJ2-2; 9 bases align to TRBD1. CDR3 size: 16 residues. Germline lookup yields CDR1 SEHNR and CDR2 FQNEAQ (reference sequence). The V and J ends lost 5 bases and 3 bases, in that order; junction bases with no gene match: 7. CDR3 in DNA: TGTGCCAGCAGCCTTGGACAGGGGCTGGACACCGGGGAGCTGTTTTTT. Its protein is CASSLGQGLDTGELFF.

This CDR3 is CASSPTSGRTNTGELFF. The CDR3, as DNA: TGTGCCAGCAGCCCGACTAGCGGGAGGACGAACACCGGGGAGCTGTTTTTT. The chain joins TRBV7-9 to TRBJ2-2; TRBD2 matches 13 bases. The J segment lost 0 bases and the V segment lost 5 bases, leaving 3 bases of the junction unmatched. Germline V gene sequence: CDR1 SEHNR, CDR2 FQNEAQ (reference sequence). This CDR3 comprises 17 residues.

The CDR3 coding sequence is TGCGCCAGCAGCCTCTCGACAGGGCTAAATCAGCCCCAGCATTTT. It yields the protein CASSLSTGLNQPQHF. The J gene is TRBJ1-5, the V gene TRBV5-1; 7 bases align to TRBD1. Germline-derived CDR1 and CDR2 are SGHRS and YFSETQ. The J segment lost 4 bases and the V segment lost 4 bases, leaving 8 bases of the junction unmatched. The CDR3 totals 15 residues.

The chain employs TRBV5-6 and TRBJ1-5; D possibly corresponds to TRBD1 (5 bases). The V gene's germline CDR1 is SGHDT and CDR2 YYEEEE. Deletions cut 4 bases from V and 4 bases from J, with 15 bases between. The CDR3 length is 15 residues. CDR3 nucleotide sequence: TGTGCCAGCAGCCGAACGGGGGAGGTAAATCAGCCCCAGCATTTT. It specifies CASSRTGEVNQPQHF. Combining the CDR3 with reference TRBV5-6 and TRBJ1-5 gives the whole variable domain DAGVTQSPTHLIKTRGQQVTLRCSPKSGHDTVSWYQQALGQGPQFIFQYYEEEERQRGNFPDRFSGHQFPNYSSELNVNALLLGDSALYLCASSRTGEVNQPQHFGDGTRLSIL.

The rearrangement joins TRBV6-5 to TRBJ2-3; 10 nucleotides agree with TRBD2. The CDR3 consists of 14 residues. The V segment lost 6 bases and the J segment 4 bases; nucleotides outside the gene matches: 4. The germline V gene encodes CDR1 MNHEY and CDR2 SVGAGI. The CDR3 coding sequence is TGTGCCAGCAGACCCGGGACTAGCGCAGATACGCAGTATTTT. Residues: CASRPGTSADTQYF.

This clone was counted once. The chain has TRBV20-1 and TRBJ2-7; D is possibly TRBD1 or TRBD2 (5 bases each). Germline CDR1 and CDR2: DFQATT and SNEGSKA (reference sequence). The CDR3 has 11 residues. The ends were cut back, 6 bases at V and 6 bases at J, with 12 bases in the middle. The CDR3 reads CSADRGVEQYF. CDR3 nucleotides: TGCAGTGCCGATAGAGGGGTCGAGCAGTACTTC.

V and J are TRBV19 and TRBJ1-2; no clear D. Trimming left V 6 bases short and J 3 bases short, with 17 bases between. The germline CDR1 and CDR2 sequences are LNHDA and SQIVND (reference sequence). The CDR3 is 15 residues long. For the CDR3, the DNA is TGTGCCAGTAGCCTCCCCGGCAGCAAACACTATGGCTACACCTTC. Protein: CASSLPGSKHYGYTF.

The CDR3 protein is CATSTLRGESYNEQFF. CDR3 in DNA: TGTGCCACCAGCACTCTTAGGGGCGAATCCTACAATGAGCAGTTCTTC. The chain employs TRBV15 and TRBJ2-1; tentative D call: TRBD1 (5 bases). V gave up 4 bases and J gave up 1 base, with 14 bases separating them. The CDR3 runs to 16 residues. Germline V gene data show CDR1 as LNHNV and CDR2 as YYDKDF (reference sequence).

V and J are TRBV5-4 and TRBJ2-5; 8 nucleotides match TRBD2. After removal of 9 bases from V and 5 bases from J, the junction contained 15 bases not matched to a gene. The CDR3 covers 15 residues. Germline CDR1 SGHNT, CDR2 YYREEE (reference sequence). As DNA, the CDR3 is TGTGCCACCAATAGACCGGGCCCGGGGGGGGAGACCCAGTACTTC. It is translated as CATNRPGPGGETQYF.

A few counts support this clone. The CDR3 DNA is TGTGCCAGCAGCTTACGGGGGCTGGGTGAAGCTTTCTTT. Translating gives CASSLRGLGEAFF. This rearrangement joins TRBV7-3 to TRBJ1-1, with D possibly TRBD1 on 6 matching bases. Looked up from germline, CDR1 is SGHTA and CDR2 is FQGTGA. Trimming pared 2 bases from V and 7 bases from J, leaving 11 bases between. This CDR3 comprises 13 residues.

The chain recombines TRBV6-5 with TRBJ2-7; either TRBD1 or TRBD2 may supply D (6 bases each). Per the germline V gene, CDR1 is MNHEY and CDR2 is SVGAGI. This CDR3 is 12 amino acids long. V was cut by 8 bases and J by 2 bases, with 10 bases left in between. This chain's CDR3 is CASGGPPYEQYF. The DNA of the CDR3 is TGTGCCAGCGGGGGGCCACCCTACGAGCAGTACTTC.

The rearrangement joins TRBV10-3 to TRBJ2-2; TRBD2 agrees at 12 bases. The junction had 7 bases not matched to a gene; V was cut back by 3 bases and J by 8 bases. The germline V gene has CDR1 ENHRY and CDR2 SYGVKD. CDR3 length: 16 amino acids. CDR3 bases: TGTGCCATCAGTGACCGGACTAGCGGGACGGGAGGGGAGCTGTTTTTT. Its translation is CAISDRTSGTGGELFF.

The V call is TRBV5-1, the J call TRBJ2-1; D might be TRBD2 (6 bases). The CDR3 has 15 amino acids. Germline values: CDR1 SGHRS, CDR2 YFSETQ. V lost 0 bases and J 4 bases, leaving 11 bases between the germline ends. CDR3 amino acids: CASSLAGVEYNEQFF. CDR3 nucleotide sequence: TGCGCCAGCAGCTTGGCGGGGGTCGAGTACAATGAGCAGTTCTTC.

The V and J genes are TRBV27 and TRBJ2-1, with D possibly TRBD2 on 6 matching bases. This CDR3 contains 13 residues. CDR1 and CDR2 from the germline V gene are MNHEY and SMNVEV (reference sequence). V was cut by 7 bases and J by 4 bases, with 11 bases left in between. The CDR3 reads CASTGGNYNEQFF. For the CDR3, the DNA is TGTGCCAGCACTGGGGGGAATTACAATGAGCAGTTCTTC.

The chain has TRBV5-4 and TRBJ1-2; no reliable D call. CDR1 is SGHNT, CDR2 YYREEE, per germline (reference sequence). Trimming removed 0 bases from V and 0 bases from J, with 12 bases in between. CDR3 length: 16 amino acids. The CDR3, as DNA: TGTGCCAGCAGCTTGGGGAAGGGTGCCGCTAACTATGGCTACACCTTC. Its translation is CASSLGKGAANYGYTF. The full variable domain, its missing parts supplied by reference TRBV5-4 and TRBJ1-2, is ETGVTQSPTHLIKTRGQQVTLRCSSQSGHNTVSWYQQALGQGPQFIFQYYREEENGRGNFPPRFSGLQFPNYSSELNVNALELDDSALYLCASSLGKGAANYGYTFGSGTRLTVV.

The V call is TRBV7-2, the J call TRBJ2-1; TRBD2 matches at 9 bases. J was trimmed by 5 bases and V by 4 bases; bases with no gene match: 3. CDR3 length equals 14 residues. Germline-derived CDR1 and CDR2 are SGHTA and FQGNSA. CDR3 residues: CASSYRLADNEQFF. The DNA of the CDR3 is TGTGCCAGCAGCTACCGACTAGCGGACAATGAGCAGTTCTTC.

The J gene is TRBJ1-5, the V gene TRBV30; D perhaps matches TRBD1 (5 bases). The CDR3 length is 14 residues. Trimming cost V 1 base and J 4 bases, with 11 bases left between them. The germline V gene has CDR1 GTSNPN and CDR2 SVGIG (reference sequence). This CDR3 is CAWSGGLANQPQHF. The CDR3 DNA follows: TGTGCCTGGAGTGGGGGCCTGGCTAATCAGCCCCAGCATTTT.

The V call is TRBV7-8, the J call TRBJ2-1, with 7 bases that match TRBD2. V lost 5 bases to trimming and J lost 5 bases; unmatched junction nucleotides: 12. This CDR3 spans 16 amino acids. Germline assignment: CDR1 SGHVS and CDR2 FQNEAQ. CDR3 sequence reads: CASSPLTGGGNNEQFF. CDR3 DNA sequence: TGTGCCAGCAGCCCGTTGACTGGCGGGGGTAACAATGAGCAGTTCTTC.

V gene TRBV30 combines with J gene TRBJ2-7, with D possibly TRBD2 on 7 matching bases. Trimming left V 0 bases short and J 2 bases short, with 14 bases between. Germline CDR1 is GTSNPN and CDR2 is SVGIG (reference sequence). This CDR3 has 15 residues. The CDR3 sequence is CAWSVLGGAAYEQYF. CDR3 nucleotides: TGTGCCTGGAGTGTACTGGGGGGGGCCGCCTACGAGCAGTACTTC.

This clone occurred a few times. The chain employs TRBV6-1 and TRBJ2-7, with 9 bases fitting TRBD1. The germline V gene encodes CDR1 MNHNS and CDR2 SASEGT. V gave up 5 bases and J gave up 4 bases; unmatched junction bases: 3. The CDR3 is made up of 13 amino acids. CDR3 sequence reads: CASSIDRGYEQYF. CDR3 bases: TGTGCCAGCAGTATTGACAGGGGGTACGAGCAGTACTTC.

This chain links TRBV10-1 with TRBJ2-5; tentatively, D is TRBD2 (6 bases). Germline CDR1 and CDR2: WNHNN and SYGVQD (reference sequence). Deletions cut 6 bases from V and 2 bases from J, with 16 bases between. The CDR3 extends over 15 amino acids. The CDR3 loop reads CASRGRRDRQETQYF. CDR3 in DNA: TGCGCCAGCAGGGGTCGGAGGGATAGGCAAGAGACCCAGTACTTC.

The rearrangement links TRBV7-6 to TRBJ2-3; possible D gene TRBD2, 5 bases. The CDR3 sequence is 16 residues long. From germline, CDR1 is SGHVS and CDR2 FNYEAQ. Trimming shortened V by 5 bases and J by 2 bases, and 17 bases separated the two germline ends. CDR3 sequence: CASSPLGRGVTDTQYF. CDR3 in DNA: TGTGCCAGCAGCCCCCTGGGGAGAGGTGTCACAGATACGCAGTATTTT.

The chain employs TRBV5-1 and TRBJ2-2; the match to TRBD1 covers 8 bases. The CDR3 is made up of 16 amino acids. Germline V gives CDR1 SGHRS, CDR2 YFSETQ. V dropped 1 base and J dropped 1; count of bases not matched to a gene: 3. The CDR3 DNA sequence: TGCGCCAGCAGCTTGAAGGGACAGGTGAACACCGGGGAGCTGTTTTTT. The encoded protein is CASSLKGQVNTGELFF. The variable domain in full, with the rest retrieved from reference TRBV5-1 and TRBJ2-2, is KAGVTQTPRYLIKTRGQQVTLSCSPISGHRSVSWYQQTPGQGLQFLFEYFSETQRNKGNFPGRFSGRQFSNSRSEMNVSTLELGDSALYLCASSLKGQVNTGELFFGEGSRLTVL.

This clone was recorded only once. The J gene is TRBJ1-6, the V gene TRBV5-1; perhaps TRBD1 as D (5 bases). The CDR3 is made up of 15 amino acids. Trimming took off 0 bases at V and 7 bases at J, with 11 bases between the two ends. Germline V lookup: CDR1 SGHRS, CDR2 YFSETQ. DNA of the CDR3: TGCGCCAGCAGCTTGGACGGGGGACGGAATTCACCCCTCCACTTT. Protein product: CASSLDGGRNSPLHF.